This TCR beta chain stems from a study of response to subunit inactivated influenza vaccine. TCRdb reprocessed the RT-PCR reads via MiXCR and lists one record per CDR3 protein. The sample yields approximately 520,000 distinct CDR3 sequences, over 25% seen once. Germline CDR1 and CDR2: SGHKS and YYEKEE (reference sequence). The CDR3 extends over 18 amino acids. J gave up 0 bases and V 0 bases, and 7 bases lay outside the gene matches. Study-level results: That few new T cells are recruited by each seasonal influenza vaccination was the authors' suggestion.

In its sample, this clonotype was seen a few times. Its matching antigen is unknown. The material was CD4+ T cells sorted from PBMCs, obtained about 5 days after vaccination. The origin of this receptor is a man aged 45-65 years who received an inactivated influenza vaccine. The rearrangement links TRBV5-5 to TRBJ2-3; 10 positions match TRBD2. CDR3 DNA: TGTGCCAGCAGCTTGGCCGTGATAGCGGGGGGAAGCACAGATACGCAGTATTTT. Encoded protein: CASSLAVIAGGSTDTQYF.